Each of the 17 T cell receptor beta chains below was sequenced from the same sample in a study of breast tumors, draining lymph nodes, adjacent tissues. TCRdb called the multiplex PCR reads again in MiXCR, with one record for every CDR3 protein. There are under 75,000 distinct CDR3 sequences in the sample; roughly 57% occur only once, and approximately 19% lies in the top ten. Input material: breast tumor tissue. These receptors came from a female donor with breast cancer. Some clones in this sample may be carry-over from other donors' samples.

This clonotype was counted many times. The V gene is TRBV11-2, the J gene TRBJ2-1, with D tentatively TRBD1 (5 bases). Germline values: CDR1 SGHAT, CDR2 FQNNGV. Trimming left V 0 bases short and J 4 bases short, with 10 bases between. This CDR3 region has 15 residues. CDR3 bases: TGTGCCAGCAGCTTAGATTGGGCAGGGTACAATGAGCAGTTCTTC. Translated: CASSLDWAGYNEQFF.

The chain joins TRBV29-1 to TRBJ2-3; the D is unclear. Germline V gene data show CDR1 as SQVTM and CDR2 as ANQGSEA. The CDR3 contains 11 residues. Between the trimmed V and J ends, which lost 4 bases and 9 bases, there was a span of 11 bases. This chain's CDR3 is CSVGVMSTQYF. CDR3 sequence (DNA): TGCAGCGTTGGAGTCATGTCGACGCAGTATTTT.

V usage is TRBV18 and J usage is TRBJ2-7; TRBD2 matches at 12 bases. CDR1 and CDR2 from the germline V gene are KGHSH and LQKENI. V lost 3 bases, J lost 2 bases, and 2 bases stayed unmatched. This CDR3 contains 15 residues. The DNA for the CDR3 is TGTGCCAGCTCACCCCGACTAGCGGGGGCCTACGAGCAGTACTTC. Amino acids: CASSPRLAGAYEQYF.

This chain uses TRBV19 with TRBJ1-2; TRBD1 matches 9 bases. Per the germline V gene, CDR1 is LNHDA and CDR2 is SQIVND (reference sequence). The CDR3 is made up of 13 amino acids. V was pared by 6 bases and J by 7 bases, with 6 bases of the junction left unmatched. Here the CDR3 DNA reads TGTGCCAGTAGATTACAGGGGGCGCGTGGCTACACCTTC. It specifies CASRLQGARGYTF.

This clonotype came up many times. The chain joins TRBV24-1 to TRBJ2-3; D unresolved. V was pared by 4 bases and J by 3 bases, with 4 bases between. The length of the CDR3 is 12 residues. Germline V gene lookup returns CDR1 KGHDR and CDR2 SFDVKD. CDR3 DNA: TGTGCCACCAGTGAGCTTACAGATACGCAGTATTTT. Its translation: CATSELTDTQYF.

This clonotype occurred many times. The chain links TRBV20-1 to TRBJ2-5; 8 bases are a match to TRBD2. V dropped 1 base and J dropped 4; count of bases not matched to a gene: 11. CDR1 is DFQATT and CDR2 is SNEGSKA in the germline V gene (reference sequence). The CDR3 contains 16 residues. The CDR3 region has the DNA TGCAGTGCTAGAGGGGAGAGCGGGAGAAGGAGAGAGACCCAGTACTTC. It is translated as CSARGESGRRRETQYF.

V and J are TRBV29-1 and TRBJ2-7; 11 bases fit TRBD1. The CDR3 extends over 15 amino acids. With 0 bases clipped from V and 2 bases from J, the junction kept 3 bases outside the gene matches. In germline, CDR1 is SQVTM, CDR2 ANQGSEA. The CDR3 bases are TGCAGCGTTGAAGAAGGGACAGGGGGACCCTACGAGCAGTACTTC. This gives the protein CSVEEGTGGPYEQYF.

This clonotype came up a few times. The J gene is TRBJ1-2, the V gene TRBV15, with TRBD1 as a possible D gene (6 bases). The ends were cut back, 0 bases at V and 2 bases at J, with 16 bases in the middle. The germline V gene has CDR1 LNHNV and CDR2 YYDKDF (reference sequence). CDR3 size: 17 residues. The CDR3 bases are TGTGCCACCAGCAGAGATCAACAGGGTTTAAGAAACTATGGCTACACCTTC. Residues: CATSRDQQGLRNYGYTF. Complete variable domain (other parts from reference TRBV15 and TRBJ1-2): DAMVIQNPRYQVTQFGKPVTLSCSQTLNHNVMYWYQQKSSQAPKLLFHYYDKDFNNEADTPDNFQSRRPNTSFCFLDIRSPGLGDTAMYLCATSRDQQGLRNYGYTFGSGTRLTVV.

The rearrangement joins TRBV5-1 to TRBJ2-7; TRBD1 matches 9 bases. V lost 3 bases, J lost 3 bases, and 10 bases stayed unmatched. The germline CDR1 and CDR2 sequences are SGHRS and YFSETQ. This CDR3 is 16 amino acids long. CDR3 bases: TGCGCCAGCAGCTACCGACACCGGGACAGGGTCTACGAGCAGTACTTC. It is translated as CASSYRHRDRVYEQYF. Full variable domain (outside the CDR3, taken from reference TRBV5-1 and TRBJ2-7): KAGVTQTPRYLIKTRGQQVTLSCSPISGHRSVSWYQQTPGQGLQFLFEYFSETQRNKGNFPGRFSGRQFSNSRSEMNVSTLELGDSALYLCASSYRHRDRVYEQYFGPGTRLTVT.

The V call is TRBV5-1, the J call TRBJ2-3; possible D gene TRBD2, 5 bases. V shed 4 bases and J shed 2 bases, with 11 bases lying between them. CDR3 length: 14 amino acids. Germline V gene sequence: CDR1 SGHRS, CDR2 YFSETQ. The chain's CDR3 is CASSATGNTDTQYF. DNA for the CDR3: TGCGCCAGCAGCGCGACGGGGAACACAGATACGCAGTATTTT.

This clonotype showed up many times. The chain links TRBV7-9 to TRBJ2-5, with 9 bases aligning to TRBD2. Germline CDR1 SEHNR, CDR2 FQNEAQ (reference sequence). V dropped 5 bases and J dropped 4; count of bases not matched to a gene: 11. This CDR3 has 16 amino acids. DNA of the CDR3: TGTGCCAGCAGCCCAAGGGGCGGGAGGGCCATAGAGACCCAGTACTTC. Its translation is CASSPRGGRAIETQYF.

This chain uses TRBV15 with TRBJ2-5; unclear D gene. Germline V gene data show CDR1 as LNHNV and CDR2 as YYDKDF (reference sequence). CDR3 length: 13 residues. Between the trimmed V and J ends, which lost 0 bases and 1 base, there was a span of 3 bases. Written as DNA, the CDR3 is TGTGCCACCAGCAGAGATACCCAAGAGACCCAGTACTTC. Encoded protein: CATSRDTQETQYF.

This clonotype was found many times. V is TRBV3-1 and J is TRBJ1-3; D call uncertain. V was shortened by 7 bases and J by 4 bases, with 5 bases between the two germline ends. Germline loops: CDR1 LGHDT, CDR2 YNNKEL (reference sequence). This CDR3 is built from 11 residues. CDR3 region: CASKEGNTIYF. CDR3 sequence (DNA): TGTGCCAGCAAAGAGGGAAACACCATATATTTT.

The rearrangement joins TRBV29-1 to TRBJ1-1; perhaps TRBD1 as D (5 bases). Between the trimmed V and J ends, which lost 6 bases and 1 base, there was a span of 12 bases. The CDR3 extends over 13 amino acids. Germline V gene lookup returns CDR1 SQVTM and CDR2 ANQGSEA. The CDR3 is CSVRGLANTEAFF. CDR3 in DNA: TGCAGCGTGAGGGGACTGGCGAACACTGAAGCTTTCTTT.

This clonotype came up many times. J is TRBJ1-6 and V is TRBV9; D gene unclear. Trimming left V 3 bases short and J 6 bases short, with 19 bases between. The CDR3 consists of 17 residues. Germline V gene data show CDR1 as SGDLS and CDR2 as YYNGEE. CDR3 protein: CASSATTGVGVNSPLHF. DNA of the CDR3: TGTGCCAGCAGCGCCACCACCGGGGTCGGGGTTAATTCACCCCTCCACTTT.

On this clonotype itself: At one end, the junction sequence differs from germline, possibly due to a read error. This sequence joins TRBV2 and TRBJ1-2; 7 nucleotides line up with TRBD1. Per germline, CDR1 SNHLY and CDR2 FYNNEI. The CDR3 runs 15 residues. This chain's CDR3 is CASSATGALSYGYAF. DNA for the CDR3: TGTGCCAGCAGTGCCACAGGGGCCTTAAGCTATGGCTACGCTTTC.

The chain recombines TRBV29-1 with TRBJ2-5; possibly TRBD1 for D (5 bases). The CDR3 has 13 residues. V was pared by 2 bases and J by 1 base, with 8 bases between. Germline CDR1 SQVTM, CDR2 ANQGSEA. CDR3 loop: CSVEKTAQETQYF. The DNA for the CDR3 is TGCAGCGTTGAAAAGACAGCCCAAGAGACCCAGTACTTC.